The rows below give T cell receptor beta chains drawn from one sample of a study of shared clonotypes between healthy human individuals. The table came from immunoSEQ multiplex PCR; TCRdb's copy has only in-frame clones and leaves some out. This sample yields about 2.3 million clones, of which more than 80% are seen a single time; 0.39% belongs to the top ten. Sequences were obtained from naive CD4+ T cells from PBMCs. The receptors were gathered from a man younger than 35 in good health. Some clones in this sample may be carry-over from other donors' samples. Each CDR3 is given with its conserved first and last residue. D genes are given only for firm matches. Part of the rows lack a size; the others show once, few, many or a class for expanded clones.

cdr3_length	v_call	clone_size	d_call	j_call	cdr3_aa	cdr3_nt
18	TRBV11-2	NA	TRBD1	TRBJ2-1	CASSRHRGLGTGGNEQFF	TGTGCCAGCAGCCGCCACCGGGGTCTCGGGACAGGGGGCAATGAGCAGTTCTTC
19	TRBV15	once	TRBD2	TRBJ2-7	CATSRDYLSGSPGWYEQYF	TGTGCCACCAGCAGAGATTATCTTAGCGGGAGTCCGGGATGGTACGAGCAGTACTTC
15	TRBV9	once	NA	TRBJ2-1	CASSVVGGGMNEQFF	TGTGCCAGCAGCGTAGTGGGCGGAGGGATGAATGAGCAGTTCTTC
12	TRBV28	NA	NA	TRBJ1-1	CASSSSTTEAFF	TGTGCCAGCAGTTCCTCAACCACTGAAGCTTTCTTT
15	TRBV30	once	NA	TRBJ1-2	CAWSVDPRGAYGYTF	TGTGCCTGGAGCGTTGATCCCCGGGGGGCGTATGGCTACACCTTC
16	TRBV5-1	NA	NA	TRBJ2-6	CASSLDIALRANVLTF	TGCGCCAGCAGCTTGGACATCGCCTTGAGAGCCAACGTCCTGACCTTC
15	TRBV7-8	NA	NA	TRBJ1-3	CASSLALLDANTIYF	TGTGCCAGCAGCTTAGCGTTACTCGATGCGAACACCATATATTTT
11	TRBV6-7	NA	NA	TRBJ2-5	CASRSMKKSHF	TGTGCCAGCCGCTCGATGAAAAAAAGTCACTTC
13	TRBV7-9	NA	NA	TRBJ2-7	CASSPGYYTEQYF	TGTGCCAGCAGCCCAGGGTATTATACGGAGCAGTACTTC
13	TRBV2	few	NA	TRBJ2-6	CASRGSGANVLTF	TGTGCCAGCAGGGGCTCTGGGGCCAACGTCCTGACTTTC
13	TRBV7-3	NA	NA	TRBJ1-1	CASSSRGNTEAFF	TGTGCCAGCAGCTCCCGGGGTAACACTGAAGCTTTCTTT
15	TRBV6-5	NA	NA	TRBJ1-1	CASSYDRRSGTEAFF	TGTGCCAGCAGTTACGACAGGAGATCGGGCACTGAAGCTTTCTTT
17	TRBV28	NA	TRBD1	TRBJ2-2	CASTQLHGTGNTGELFF	TGTGCCAGCACCCAACTACACGGGACAGGGAACACCGGGGAACTGTTTTTT
15	TRBV5-1	NA	NA	TRBJ2-1	CASSGLTGLYNEQFF	TGCGCCAGCAGCGGCCTGACGGGGTTATACAATGAGCAGTTCTTC
15	TRBV9	NA	TRBD2	TRBJ2-1	CASGQTSGAYNEQFF	TGTGCCAGCGGCCAGACTAGCGGGGCTTACAATGAGCAGTTCTTC
13	TRBV9	NA	NA	TRBJ2-1	CASSLEGVGEQFF	TGTGCCAGCAGCCTGGAAGGAGTGGGTGAGCAGTTCTTC
13	TRBV29-1	NA	TRBD1	TRBJ2-1	CSVKTGGGVEQFF	TGCAGCGTTAAAACAGGGGGTGGCGTGGAGCAGTTCTTC
14	TRBV5-1	NA	TRBD1	TRBJ1-2	CASSLGQGVDGYTF	TGCGCCAGCAGCTTGGGTCAGGGGGTCGATGGCTACACCTTC
14	TRBV5-1	NA	TRBD2	TRBJ2-7	CASTGTSGSLEQYF	TGCGCCAGCACCGGAACTAGCGGCTCCCTGGAGCAGTACTTC
17	TRBV19	NA	TRBD1	TRBJ1-2	CASSPRTGGGWGYGYTF	TGTGCCAGTAGTCCCCGGACAGGGGGCGGTTGGGGCTATGGCTACACCTTC
17	TRBV4-2	NA	NA	TRBJ1-4	CASKTSGAWLTNEKLFF	TGTGCCAGCAAAACATCGGGGGCTTGGCTGACTAATGAAAAACTGTTTTTT
13	TRBV11-2	NA	NA	TRBJ1-2	CASSLDRPYGYTF	TGTGCCAGCAGCTTAGACAGGCCTTATGGCTACACCTTC
12	TRBV7-2	NA	NA	TRBJ1-1	CASSSLGSEAFF	TGTGCCAGCAGCTCTTTGGGTTCGGAAGCTTTCTTT
16	TRBV19	NA	TRBD1	TRBJ1-4	CASSMGQGVSNEKLFF	TGTGCCAGTAGTATGGGACAGGGGGTTTCTAATGAAAAACTGTTTTTT
17	TRBV5-1	NA	NA	TRBJ2-5	CASSLVGTQRIQETQYF	TGCGCCAGCAGCTTGGTGGGGACACAGAGAATACAAGAGACCCAGTACTTC
14	TRBV28	NA	TRBD1	TRBJ2-7	CASSLADRPYEQYF	TGTGCCAGCAGTTTAGCGGACAGGCCCTACGAGCAGTACTTC
18	TRBV4-1	NA	NA	TRBJ2-7	CASSRYQVGSQDQYEQYF	TGCGCCAGCAGCCGGTATCAGGTCGGGTCACAGGATCAGTACGAGCAGTACTTC
18	TRBV28	once	TRBD2	TRBJ2-2	CASSAGLAGDKATGELFF	TGTGCCAGCAGTGCAGGACTAGCGGGAGATAAGGCCACCGGGGAGCTGTTTTTT
14	TRBV11-2	NA	NA	TRBJ2-5	CASSLVREVGTQYF	TGTGCCAGCAGCTTAGTCCGCGAGGTCGGGACCCAGTACTTC
15	TRBV12-5	NA	NA	TRBJ2-2	CASGLVLGGTGELFF	TGTGCTAGTGGTTTGGTCCTGGGTGGCACCGGGGAGCTGTTTTTT
12	TRBV11-2	once	NA	TRBJ2-1	CASSPRGYEQFF	TGTGCCAGCAGCCCCCGCGGATATGAGCAGTTCTTC
15	TRBV18	NA	TRBD2	TRBJ2-7	CASSRVSGGTYEQYF	TGTGCCAGCTCACGGGTGAGCGGGGGGACCTACGAGCAGTACTTC
13	TRBV15	once	NA	TRBJ2-3	CATRKQATDTQYF	TGTGCCACCAGGAAACAGGCCACAGATACGCAGTATTTT
14	TRBV11-2	once	NA	TRBJ2-7	CASSLGAGLSEQYF	TGTGCCAGCAGCTTAGGAGCGGGCCTTTCCGAGCAGTACTTC
15	TRBV7-2	once	NA	TRBJ2-7	CASRFAVGGNYEQYF	TGTGCCAGCAGGTTTGCGGTGGGGGGAAACTACGAGCAGTACTTC
14	TRBV5-1	once	NA	TRBJ2-7	CASSLVPSLGEQYF	TGCGCCAGCAGCTTGGTTCCCAGTCTAGGGGAGCAGTACTTC
17	TRBV5-1	NA	NA	TRBJ2-1	CASSPTPWTRDHNEQFF	TGCGCCAGCAGCCCGACGCCCTGGACGAGGGACCACAATGAGCAGTTCTTC
14	TRBV29-1	NA	TRBD2	TRBJ2-5	CSVVTSGEQETQYF	TGCAGCGTTGTAACTAGCGGGGAACAAGAGACCCAGTACTTC
12	TRBV11-3	NA	NA	TRBJ2-1	CASSLDRDEQFF	TGTGCCAGCAGCTTAGATAGGGATGAGCAGTTCTTC